Listed here are 17 T cell receptor beta chains from one sample, sequenced in a study of CD8+ T cells in alopecia areata (dated by TCRdb to the late 2010s). To prepare the library, the immunoSEQ multiplex PCR assay was applied. For TCR sequencing, RNA was extracted from every sample and reverse transcribed into cDNA to serve as template. The immuneACCESS repertoire file appears here via TCRdb, limited to in-frame rearrangements. These files lack a portion of the clones; in checked studies, under half of the deficit traces to unresolved V genes, and the cause of the others is not known. Recorded for this sample are about 180,000 clones; about 55% of them occurred a single time. Roughly 10% of the sample lies in the top ten. The sample's time point label, decoded: roughly 24 weeks on oral tofacitinib. The treatment or condition label, read with the paper, signifies: oral pan-JAK inhibitor, 5-10 mg twice daily.

This material consisted of CD8+ T cells sorted from blood, taken at week 24, from a patient treated with tofacitinib. These receptors originate from a human donor with alopecia areata.

The chain recombines TRBV29-1 with TRBJ2-7; TRBD1 is a possible D gene (6 bases). The CDR3 contains 13 residues. CDR1 is SQVTM and CDR2 is ANQGSEA in the germline V gene. V gave up 7 bases and J gave up 0 bases, with 13 bases separating them. CDR3 in amino acids: CSARTAISYEQYF. The CDR3 DNA reads as TGCAGCGCAAGGACAGCGATCTCCTACGAGCAGTACTTC.

The V call is TRBV4-1, the J call TRBJ1-1; D uncertain. The CDR3 has 15 amino acids. The V end lost 4 bases, the J end lost 3 bases, and 15 bases lay between the germline ends. The germline V gene has CDR1 MGHRA and CDR2 YSYEKL. The CDR3 DNA follows: TGCGCCAGCAGCCCGTCGGGATTAGCATACACTGAAGCTTTCTTT. Translated, it gives CASSPSGLAYTEAFF.

In the case of this clone: Germline and junction disagree at one end, which may indicate a read error. The chain links TRBV9 to TRBJ1-1; maybe TRBD1 (6 bases). The CDR3 loop spans 15 amino acids. CDR1 and CDR2 from the germline V gene are SGDLS and YYNGEE. CDR3 loop: CASSAYKTGNPEAFF. The CDR3 DNA follows: TGTGCCAGCAGTGCCTACAAAACAGGGAACCCTGAAGCTTTCTTT.

This clone was recorded a few times. The same CDR3 arises from other DNA sequences in this sample as well. This chain links TRBV29-1 with TRBJ2-7; no firm D call. Germline CDR1 SQVTM, CDR2 ANQGSEA. The CDR3 loop spans 11 amino acids. The V end was cut by 6 bases, the J end by 3 bases, with 9 bases between. The CDR3 reads CSVATDYEQYF. DNA for the CDR3: TGCAGCGTCGCGACCGACTACGAGCAGTACTTC.

The chain uses TRBV27 and TRBJ2-5; TRBD1 might be the D (5 bases). CDR3 size: 13 residues. Germline CDR1 MNHEY, CDR2 SMNVEV (reference sequence). V was trimmed by 5 bases and J by 7 bases, leaving 14 bases between them. This chain's CDR3 is CASSELGQGTQYF. CDR3 coding DNA: TGTGCCAGCAGTGAACTCGGCCAGGGGACCCAGTACTTC.

This clone was observed a handful of times. The V gene is TRBV5-1, the J gene TRBJ1-4; no clear D gene. CDR3 size: 11 residues. The V and J ends lost 6 bases and 6 bases respectively, with 6 bases between them. Germline V lookup: CDR1 SGHRS, CDR2 YFSETQ. Here the CDR3 reads CASKLDEKLFF. CDR3 in DNA: TGCGCCAGCAAGTTGGATGAAAAACTGTTTTTT.

The J gene is TRBJ2-2, the V gene TRBV7-9, with TRBD1 as a possible D gene (6 bases). The CDR3 has 15 residues. The germline V gene has CDR1 SEHNR and CDR2 FQNEAQ (reference sequence). V was clipped by 4 bases and J by 3 bases, with 12 bases between them. The CDR3 reads CASSYRQDDTGELFF. In nucleotides, the CDR3 is TGTGCCAGCAGCTACCGACAGGACGACACCGGGGAGCTGTTTTTT.

V usage is TRBV2 and J usage is TRBJ2-3; 8 bases fit TRBD2. Germline-derived CDR1 and CDR2 are SNHLY and FYNNEI. This CDR3 has 13 amino acids. Trimming at V came to 8 bases and at J to 5 bases, leaving 6 bases not matched to a gene. CDR3 sequence: CASVSAGVDTQYF. DNA for the CDR3: TGTGCCAGCGTTTCAGCGGGGGTAGATACGCAGTATTTT.

The V gene is TRBV5-4, the J gene TRBJ2-2, with D hard to call. Trimming shortened V by 0 bases and J by 1 base, and 7 bases separated the two germline ends. The germline V gene encodes CDR1 SGHNT and CDR2 YYREEE (reference sequence). The CDR3 is 15 amino acids. CDR3 in amino acids: CASSLGSRNTGELFF. The CDR3 DNA sequence: TGTGCCAGCAGCTTGGGTAGCCGGAACACCGGGGAGCTGTTTTTT. Based on the CDR3 plus reference TRBV5-4 and TRBJ2-2, the full variable domain is ETGVTQSPTHLIKTRGQQVTLRCSSQSGHNTVSWYQQALGQGPQFIFQYYREEENGRGNFPPRFSGLQFPNYSSELNVNALELDDSALYLCASSLGSRNTGELFFGEGSRLTVL.

Here the CDR3 DNA reads TGCAGCGTTGAGGGGGACACGGACCCGGGGGGCTACACCTTC. Translation gives CSVEGDTDPGGYTF. The chain carries TRBV29-1 and TRBJ1-2; a possible D gene is TRBD1 (6 bases). This CDR3 is 14 amino acids long. CDR1 is SQVTM and CDR2 is ANQGSEA in the germline V gene. Deletions cut 3 bases from V and 8 bases from J, with 19 bases between.

The chain employs TRBV29-1 and TRBJ1-1; no firm D call. V was clipped by 5 bases and J by 4 bases, with 11 bases between them. This CDR3 contains 12 residues. CDR1 is SQVTM and CDR2 is ANQGSEA in the germline V gene. The CDR3 here is CSVTLGVTEAFF. CDR3 bases: TGCAGCGTTACACTCGGTGTCACTGAAGCTTTCTTT.

This clone appeared a few times. This sequence joins TRBV29-1 and TRBJ1-2; a weak D match, TRBD1 (5 bases). CDR3 length equals 13 residues. CDR1 and CDR2 from the germline V gene are SQVTM and ANQGSEA. V gave up 7 bases and J gave up 8 bases, with 20 bases separating them. CDR3 sequence: CSAEAGTRPGYTF. The DNA for the CDR3 is TGCAGCGCCGAAGCCGGGACCCGCCCAGGCTACACCTTC.

The rearrangement joins TRBV7-2 to TRBJ1-2, with D possibly TRBD1 on 5 matching bases. V lost 3 bases to trimming and J lost 1 base, with 12 bases between them. The CDR3 runs to 15 residues. From germline, CDR1 is SGHTA and CDR2 FQGNSA. DNA for the CDR3: TGTGCCAGCAGCTTTGAGAAGGGGTTTAACTATGGCTACACCTTC. Its translation is CASSFEKGFNYGYTF. The variable domain in full, completed from reference TRBV7-2 and TRBJ1-2, reads GAGVSQSPSNKVTEKGKDVELRCDPISGHTALYWYRQSLGQGLEFLIYFQGNSAPDKSGLPSDRFSAERTGGSVSTLTIQRTQQEDSAVYLCASSFEKGFNYGYTFGSGTRLTVV.

This chain joins TRBV4-1 and TRBJ2-3, with D perhaps matching TRBD2 (6 bases). Germline V lookup: CDR1 MGHRA, CDR2 YSYEKL. V was cut by 5 bases and J by 0 bases, with 18 bases left in between. There are 17 residues in the CDR3. The CDR3 loop reads CASSSSGRGSSTDTQYF. The CDR3 DNA follows: TGCGCCAGCAGCTCAAGTGGGCGGGGATCTAGCACAGATACGCAGTATTTT.

The chain is built from TRBV30 and TRBJ1-4, with TRBD1 identical over 11 bases. Germline V gives CDR1 GTSNPN, CDR2 SVGIG (reference sequence). The length of the CDR3 is 14 residues. The J segment lost 5 bases and the V segment lost 3 bases, leaving 2 bases of the junction unmatched. The CDR3 loop is CAWSGTGGNEKLFF. In nucleotides, the CDR3 is TGTGCCTGGAGCGGGACAGGGGGAAATGAAAAACTGTTTTTT. Variable domain in full (rest from reference TRBV30 and TRBJ1-4): SQTIHQWPATLVQPVGSPLSLECTVEGTSNPNLYWYRQAAGRGLQLLFYSVGIGQISSEVPQNLSASRPQDRQFILSSKKLLLSDSGFYLCAWSGTGGNEKLFFGSGTQLSVL.

The chain combines TRBV29-1 with TRBJ2-7; tentatively, D is TRBD1 (5 bases). The V gene's germline CDR1 is SQVTM and CDR2 ANQGSEA. V lost 6 bases and J 1 base, leaving 10 bases between the germline ends. The CDR3 spans 12 residues. CDR3 region: CSVGDSSYEQYF. The CDR3 DNA reads as TGCAGCGTGGGCGACAGTTCCTACGAGCAGTACTTC.

The J gene is TRBJ2-7, the V gene TRBV29-1; either TRBD1 or TRBD2 may fit D (5 bases each). CDR3 size: 14 residues. CDR1 SQVTM and CDR2 ANQGSEA come from the germline V gene. The germline V and J ends were trimmed by 6 bases and 3 bases, with 18 bases remaining between them. Here the CDR3 reads CSVLTEGTGYEQYF. In nucleotides, the CDR3 is TGCAGCGTCCTCACCGAGGGGACGGGCTACGAGCAGTACTTC.